This note documents a single T cell receptor beta chain sequence. As yet, its antigen is unknown. The data derive from a study of early T cells in non-severe SARS-CoV-2 infection. About the study: RNA in bulk from unsorted whole blood was sequenced, and chains were unpaired.

Attachment of unique molecular identifiers was made to individual cDNA molecules. TCRdb itself ran the 5' RACE reads through MiXCR, one entry per CDR3 protein. The sample shows 100,000 to 150,000 distinct CDR3 sequences, just under 15% of them seen only once. Study results and limitations: VDJdb matching skewed toward anti-spike CD8 responses, missing private and CD4 specificities.

The CDR3 is made up of 14 amino acids. Germline CDR1 is MNHEY and CDR2 is SMNVEV (reference sequence). The ends were cut back, 2 bases at V and 6 bases at J, with 11 bases in the middle. The source is an adult who was a healthcare worker with PCR-confirmed SARS-CoV-2 infection or an uninfected control (not recorded which). This sequence joins TRBV27 and TRBJ1-5; no clear D. The sequencing input was whole blood. The CDR3 coding sequence is TGTGCCAGCAGTTTAGACTATCCAGGTCAGCCCCAGCATTTT. This sequence encodes CASSLDYPGQPQHF.